The following is a T cell receptor beta chain sequence with its context. The sample comes from a study of blood T cell repertoires in COVID-19. On the study more broadly: From the United States, Italy and Spain came samples of acute and convalescent COVID-19. T cells, B-cell-depleted T cells, or PBMCs provided the cDNA or gDNA that served as material.

Trimming left V 2 bases short and J 7 bases short, with 15 bases between. The CDR3 is 15 residues long. Looked up from germline, CDR1 is LGHNA and CDR2 is YNFKEQ. In the source study's methods: By means of reference gene primer amplification, nucleated cell counts were estimated. Using immunoSEQ multiplex PCR, the repertoire was profiled, and TCRdb retains in-frame clones only, with some absent. V and J calls and clone size are copied from that table; D and trimming were computed from the DNA. The sample has some 200,000 clones; more than 75% are singletons. The specimen sequenced was peripheral blood. The chain employs TRBV4-2 and TRBJ2-1, with D possibly TRBD2 on 5 matching bases. This clonotype was obtained from a man between 45 and 60 years old who had recovered from COVID-19. The CDR3 DNA follows: TGTGCCAGCAGCCAAACTAGGGCCCCTCGTAATGAGCAGTTCTTC. It yields the protein CASSQTRAPRNEQFF.